This T cell receptor (beta chain) appears in the sequencing data of a study of control samples from healthy donors and cancer patients. CDR1 SGHTA and CDR2 FQGTGA come from the germline V gene. The V gene end was trimmed by 2 bases and the J gene end by 5 bases; junction bases not matched to a gene: 8. CDR3 length equals 16 residues. Sequencing was performed with immunoSEQ multiplex PCR; in TCRdb, only in-frame clones are kept and a portion is missing. Among approximately 58,000 clones listed, around 87% were seen once. This clone was found once. This sample also contains other DNA sequences that code for the same CDR3.

The sequencing sample was made of PBMCs. This sequence originates from a woman aged 60-75 years with lung cancer. This chain joins TRBV7-3 and TRBJ2-5; 10 bases are shared with TRBD2. CDR3 region: CASSLVASGGGETQYF. DNA of the CDR3: TGTGCCAGCAGCTTAGTGGCGAGCGGGGGGGGTGAGACCCAGTACTTC.